This passage covers 30 T cell receptor beta chains from one sample sequenced in a study of graft-versus-host responses after intestinal transplantation (dated by TCRdb to the early 2020s). The receptor library was made with the immunoSEQ multiplex PCR assay. TCRdb retrieved this table from immuneACCESS and kept in-frame rearrangements only. Not all clones are present; in checked studies, unresolved V genes account for under half, and no reason is known for the remainder. This sample comprises about 120,000 clones, around 94% of them detected only once. The top ten constitute around 1% of the sample. In the paper's terms, the time point label means: cells obtained before transplantation from donor or recipient. Antigens of these TCRs are unknown. Specimen: unstimulated CD8+ T cells sorted from spleen or lymph node cells, collected before transplant. These receptors originate from a human donor who was the organ donor for an intestinal transplant.

This clone appeared once. This chain links TRBV7-2 with TRBJ2-2; 9 bases are shared with TRBD2. CDR1 and CDR2 (germline): SGHTA, FQGNSA. There are 19 residues in the CDR3. V lost 5 bases to trimming and J lost 4 bases; unmatched junction nucleotides: 17. CDR3 in DNA: TGTGCCAGCAGCCTTAGTATCGCGGGAGGGCCGTCGGCCACCGGGGAGCTGTTTTTT. Translated, it gives CASSLSIAGGPSATGELFF.

The chain combines TRBV4-3 with TRBJ2-1; TRBD2 matches 11 bases. After removal of 4 bases from V and 3 bases from J, the junction contained 2 bases not matched to a gene. The CDR3 consists of 15 residues. Germline V gene sequence: CDR1 LGHNA, CDR2 YSLEER. The CDR3 region has the DNA TGCGCCAGCAGCCCCGGGACTAGCGGCTACAATGAGCAGTTCTTC. Its translation is CASSPGTSGYNEQFF.

This clone was seen only once. The chain joins TRBV20-1 to TRBJ1-1; D call uncertain. The CDR3 has 11 residues. V was trimmed by 2 bases and J by 4 bases, leaving 5 bases between them. CDR1 is DFQATT, CDR2 SNEGSKA, per germline (reference sequence). CDR3 region: CSARWGTEAFF. CDR3 coding DNA: TGCAGTGCTAGATGGGGCACTGAAGCTTTCTTT.

The chain carries TRBV4-1 and TRBJ2-7; 7 positions agree with TRBD1. The V and J ends lost 4 bases and 4 bases, in that order; junction bases with no gene match: 7. The CDR3 loop spans 14 amino acids. Germline CDR1 is MGHRA and CDR2 is YSYEKL. CDR3 nucleotide sequence: TGCGCCAGCAGCCCCAGGGACAGCACTTACGAGCAGTACTTC. It yields the protein CASSPRDSTYEQYF.

The chain has TRBV14 and TRBJ1-2, with a possible D match to TRBD1 (5 bases). Trimming pared 5 bases from V and 4 bases from J, leaving 17 bases between. CDR1 is SGHDN and CDR2 is FVKESK in the germline V gene. CDR3 size: 15 residues. CDR3 loop: CASSRTGRGFYGYTF. CDR3 in DNA: TGTGCCAGCAGCAGAACAGGTCGGGGATTCTATGGCTACACCTTC.

The chain combines TRBV4-1 with TRBJ1-2; D not certain. The CDR3 consists of 14 residues. Germline CDR1 and CDR2: MGHRA and YSYEKL. Trimming stripped 1 base from V and 8 bases from J, with 14 bases between. The CDR3 protein is CASSQGRRSTGYTF. The CDR3 coding sequence is TGCGCCAGCAGCCAAGGTCGGCGGTCGACGGGCTACACCTTC.

The J gene is TRBJ2-3, the V gene TRBV5-4; D remains unclear. The germline gives CDR1 SGHNT, CDR2 YYREEE (reference sequence). The CDR3 is 15 amino acids. The V end was cut by 0 bases, the J end by 0 bases, with 8 bases between. The CDR3: CASSLAPASTDTQYF. In nucleotides, the CDR3 is TGTGCCAGCAGCTTGGCCCCTGCTAGCACAGATACGCAGTATTTT.

This chain uses TRBV27 with TRBJ1-1; D gene uncertain. The germline V gene encodes CDR1 MNHEY and CDR2 SMNVEV (reference sequence). This CDR3 contains 13 residues. The V gene lost 2 bases and the J gene lost 12 bases, with 16 bases spanning the gap. The DNA of the CDR3 is TGTGCCAGCAGTTTAGGCCAGCCGGCCACAACTTTCTTT. Its protein product is CASSLGQPATTFF.

This rearrangement joins TRBV4-1 to TRBJ1-2; no firm D call. Germline V gene sequence: CDR1 MGHRA, CDR2 YSYEKL. The CDR3 runs to 17 residues. Trimming took off 2 bases at V and 4 bases at J, with 20 bases between the two ends. The CDR3 sequence: CASSQIPQRVPSYGYTF. CDR3 bases: TGCGCCAGCAGCCAAATCCCTCAGCGGGTCCCAAGCTATGGCTACACCTTC.

The chain is built from TRBV6-6 and TRBJ2-7; the D gene is possibly TRBD2 (5 bases). CDR3 size: 13 residues. V gave up 0 bases and J gave up 6 bases, with 9 bases separating them. Germline V gives CDR1 MNHNY, CDR2 SVGAGI (reference sequence). CDR3 DNA: TGTGCCAGCAGTTACTCGAGCGGAACCGAGCAGTACTTC. Protein product: CASSYSSGTEQYF.

In its sample, this clone was seen once. J is TRBJ2-2 and V is TRBV7-6; D is possibly TRBD1 (6 bases). The CDR3 has 14 residues. From germline, CDR1 is SGHVS and CDR2 FNYEAQ. With 5 bases removed from V and 1 base from J, the gap between germline ends came to 8 bases. CDR3 protein: CASSPGQNTGELFF. The CDR3 DNA sequence: TGTGCCAGCAGCCCGGGACAGAACACCGGGGAGCTGTTTTTT.

V usage is TRBV7-9 and J usage is TRBJ2-5; no reliable D call. The CDR3 extends over 15 amino acids. Germline V gives CDR1 SEHNR, CDR2 FQNEAQ (reference sequence). V gave up 1 base and J gave up 1 base, with 10 bases separating them. CDR3 sequence reads: CASSLGRRIQETQYF. The CDR3 bases are TGTGCCAGCAGCTTAGGTCGGCGGATCCAAGAGACCCAGTACTTC.

This clone was recorded once. The V gene is TRBV4-3, the J gene TRBJ1-2; a weak D match, TRBD1 (6 bases). The CDR3 length is 14 residues. CDR1 and CDR2 (germline): LGHNA, YSLEER. V was clipped by 2 bases and J by 8 bases, with 15 bases between them. In DNA form, the CDR3 reads TGCGCCAGCAGCCAATCACGGGGGGCTGGAGGCTACACCTTC. This encodes CASSQSRGAGGYTF.

The chain joins TRBV4-1 to TRBJ2-7, with 8 bases identical to TRBD2. The CDR3 is made up of 14 amino acids. In germline, CDR1 is MGHRA, CDR2 YSYEKL. Unmatched junction bases numbered 5, after V lost 4 bases and J lost 3 bases. CDR3 amino acids: CASSLRREDYEQYF. The CDR3 DNA reads as TGCGCCAGCAGCCTCCGGCGGGAGGACTACGAGCAGTACTTC.

The V gene is TRBV5-1, the J gene TRBJ2-7; unclear D gene. The CDR3 sequence is 13 residues long. Germline CDR1 SGHRS, CDR2 YFSETQ. V was trimmed by 0 bases and J by 3 bases, leaving 7 bases between them. The CDR3 loop is CASSLAMGYEQYF. DNA for the CDR3: TGCGCCAGCAGCTTGGCCATGGGCTACGAGCAGTACTTC.

The chain joins TRBV14 to TRBJ2-7; D unclear. Trimming cost V 6 bases and J 2 bases, with 11 bases left between them. Germline values: CDR1 SGHDN, CDR2 FVKESK. The CDR3 runs to 13 residues. CDR3 DNA: TGTGCCAGCAGTCTCGGGTCTCCCTACGAGCAGTACTTC. This gives the protein CASSLGSPYEQYF.

The chain combines TRBV28 with TRBJ2-5; TRBD1 aligns across 10 bases. Germline-derived CDR1 and CDR2 are MDHEN and SYDVKM. Trimming at V came to 6 bases and at J to 3 bases, leaving 4 bases not matched to a gene. The CDR3 extends over 14 amino acids. CDR3 DNA sequence: TGTGCCAGCAGCTGGACAGGGGGTGAAGAGACCCAGTACTTC. This sequence encodes CASSWTGGEETQYF. Looking up the rest from reference TRBV28 and TRBJ2-5 gives the full variable domain: DVKVTQSSRYLVKRTGEKVFLECVQDMDHENMFWYRQDPGLGLRLIYFSYDVKMKEKGDIPEGYSVSREKKERFSLILESASTNQTSMYLCASSWTGGEETQYFGPGTRLLVL.

The V and J genes are TRBV5-5 and TRBJ2-1, with TRBD2 matching over 13 bases. The CDR3 is made up of 18 amino acids. Trimming removed 2 bases from V and 7 bases from J; junction bases left unmatched: 12. The germline V gene encodes CDR1 SGHKS and CDR2 YYEKEE (reference sequence). CDR3 in amino acids: CASSFTPVGLAGENEQFF. CDR3 DNA: TGTGCCAGCAGCTTCACCCCCGTAGGACTAGCGGGAGAGAATGAGCAGTTCTTC.

The sample holds one count of this clone. V is TRBV4-1 and J is TRBJ2-7; 9 bases match TRBD1. The CDR3 has 14 residues. J gave up 5 bases and V 4 bases, and 6 bases lay outside the gene matches. Germline loops: CDR1 MGHRA, CDR2 YSYEKL. CDR3 DNA sequence: TGCGCCAGCAGCCTCGAACAGGGGGCGGACGAGCAGTACTTC. Residues: CASSLEQGADEQYF.

The chain is built from TRBV12-2 and TRBJ2-2; the D call in the table, TRBD1, was not verified against the DNA. TRBV12-2 represents a pseudogene. The CDR3 contains 14 residues. In DNA form, the CDR3 reads TGTGCAAGTCGAGTACAGATAACGACCGGGGAGCTGTTTTTT. Its translation is CASRVQITTGELFF.

This rearrangement joins TRBV5-5 to TRBJ2-7, with no clear D. CDR1 and CDR2 (germline): SGHKS, YYEKEE (reference sequence). CDR3 length: 14 residues. The V gene lost 10 bases and the J gene lost 0 bases, with 17 bases spanning the gap. The CDR3 DNA sequence: TGTGCCTCCCTCCGAGGAGACACCTCCTACGAGCAGTACTTC. It translates to CASLRGDTSYEQYF.

The genes are TRBV15 and TRBJ1-5, with D possibly matching TRBD1 (5 bases). The germline CDR1 and CDR2 sequences are LNHNV and YYDKDF (reference sequence). Trimming took off 0 bases at V and 7 bases at J, with 13 bases between the two ends. The CDR3 extends over 15 amino acids. The CDR3 sequence is CATSRDQGIGQPQHF. The DNA of the CDR3 is TGTGCCACCAGCAGAGACCAGGGAATAGGACAGCCCCAGCATTTT.

This chain links TRBV14 with TRBJ1-1; 8 positions agree with TRBD1. The CDR3 runs 15 residues. Germline CDR1 reads SGHDN; CDR2 reads FVKESK. Trimming removed 1 base from V and 6 bases from J; junction bases left unmatched: 7. In DNA, the CDR3 is TGTGCCAGCAGCCAAGGGACAGGGCTCTTCGCTGAAGCTTTCTTT. This codes for CASSQGTGLFAEAFF.

The chain uses TRBV6-5 and TRBJ2-4; the D gene is possibly TRBD2 (5 bases). Germline lookup yields CDR1 MNHEY and CDR2 SVGAGI. V was cut by 6 bases and J by 1 base, with 10 bases left in between. CDR3 length equals 14 residues. This CDR3 reads CASRNGGAKNIQYF. In DNA, the CDR3 is TGTGCCAGCAGGAACGGAGGCGCCAAAAACATTCAGTACTTC.

The gene calls are TRBV11-3 and TRBJ2-1; the D is unclear. Deletions cut 1 base from V and 4 bases from J, with 8 bases between. The length of the CDR3 is 14 residues. Germline assignment: CDR1 SGHNT and CDR2 YENEEA. The CDR3 DNA reads TGTGCCAGCAGCTTAGCAGGCAGTTACAATGAGCAGTTCTTC. Translating gives CASSLAGSYNEQFF.

The CDR3 sequence: CASSQARGPGLNTEAFF. The CDR3 bases are TGCGCCAGCAGCCAAGCAAGGGGCCCCGGGTTGAACACTGAAGCTTTCTTT. The chain uses TRBV4-1 and TRBJ1-1, with a weak D call TRBD1 (5 bases). The length of the CDR3 is 17 residues. The V gene lost 1 base and the J gene lost 0 bases, with 15 bases spanning the gap. CDR1 MGHRA and CDR2 YSYEKL come from the germline V gene.

The chain employs TRBV19 and TRBJ1-6; D is unclear. CDR1 is LNHDA and CDR2 is SQIVND in the germline V gene (reference sequence). The CDR3 has 14 residues. V gave up 5 bases and J gave up 8 bases, with 13 bases separating them. CDR3 coding DNA: TGTGCCAGTAGTGAAGCCCAGGACTATTCACCCCTCCACTTT. Translating gives CASSEAQDYSPLHF.

V and J are TRBV21-1 and TRBJ1-5. TRBV21-1 represents a pseudogene. CDR3 size: 21 residues. CDR3 amino acids: CASSKIISWGREEGGNQPQHF. The CDR3 coding sequence is TGTGCCAGCAGCAAAATCATTAGTTGGGGGAGGGAAGAGGGAGGCAATCAGCCCCAGCATTTT.

About this clone itself: Other DNA variants within this sample encode the same CDR3. The chain combines TRBV6-5 with TRBJ1-2; D is possibly TRBD1 (5 bases). The CDR3 runs 13 residues. V lost 5 bases to trimming and J lost 2 bases, with 9 bases between them. Per the germline V gene, CDR1 is MNHEY and CDR2 is SVGAGI. CDR3 in amino acids: CASSTRGNYGYTF. CDR3 sequence (DNA): TGTGCCAGCAGTACCCGGGGGAACTATGGCTACACCTTC.

This chain uses TRBV18 with TRBJ2-3; 9 nucleotides line up with TRBD1. V shed 8 bases and J 2 bases; nucleotides not matched to a gene: 8. This CDR3 comprises 15 residues. Per germline, CDR1 KGHSH and CDR2 LQKENI. The CDR3 nucleotides are TGTGCCAGCGGGGACAGGGTGATACCCACAGATACGCAGTATTTT. Protein product: CASGDRVIPTDTQYF.